Listed below are T cell receptor beta chains from one sample, sequenced in a study of Graves' ophthalmopathy and Graves' hyperthyroidism. TCRdb re-called the multiplex PCR reads through MiXCR, storing one row per CDR3 protein. The table lists hundreds of thousands of distinct CDR3 sequences, about a fifth of them singletons. The specimen sequenced was peripheral blood. The receptors derive from a young woman with stable Graves' hyperthyroidism. Some clones in this sample may be carry-over from other donors' samples. Both conserved end residues are part of each CDR3. The order of the fields is J gene, clone size, CDR3 length, V gene, D gene, CDR3 protein, CDR3 DNA. A D gene is named only where the DNA matches it firmly. Size is omitted from some rows. Given values are once, few, many or a class for expanded clones.

J: TRBJ1-2
size: once
length: 13
V: TRBV6-2/TRBV6-3
D: .
CDR3: CASSYGGLLGYTF
DNA: TGTGCCAGCAGTTACGGGGGTTTGCTTGGCTACACCTTC

J: TRBJ1-1
size: .
length: 12
V: TRBV12-3/TRBV12-4
D: .
CDR3: CASSFKAIEAFF
DNA: TGTGCCAGCAGTTTTAAGGCGATTGAAGCTTTCTTT

J: TRBJ2-2
size: many
length: 19
V: TRBV28
D: TRBD2
CDR3: CASSLDPTTSGRNTGELFF
DNA: TGTGCCAGCAGTCTCGACCCCACAACTAGCGGTAGAAACACCGGGGAGCTGTTTTTT

J: TRBJ2-7
size: many
length: 14
V: TRBV27
D: .
CDR3: CASSLWVSPYEQYF
DNA: TGTGCCAGCAGTTTATGGGTATCCCCCTACGAGCAGTACTTC

J: TRBJ2-5
size: .
length: 14
V: TRBV6-1
D: .
CDR3: CAISEAHGRETLYF
DNA: TGTGCCATCAGTGAAGCCCACGGCCGGGAGACCCTGTACTTC

J: TRBJ2-7
size: many
length: 14
V: TRBV6-5
D: .
CDR3: CASSYLTGQGEQYF
DNA: TGTGCCAGCAGTTACTTGACTGGCCAGGGAGAGCAGTACTTC

J: TRBJ2-5
size: .
length: 14
V: TRBV10-3
D: .
CDR3: CAISESSGQETQYF
DNA: TGTGCCATCAGTGAGTCTAGCGGTCAAGAGACCCAGTACTTC

J: TRBJ1-1
size: .
length: 13
V: TRBV6-5
D: .
CDR3: CASSFLVRTEAFF
DNA: TGTGCCAGCAGTTTTCTTGTGCGAACTGAAGCTTTCTTT

J: TRBJ2-5
size: many
length: 14
V: TRBV28
D: TRBD2
CDR3: CASVRLASKETQYF
DNA: TGTGCCAGCGTGCGACTAGCGTCGAAAGAGACCCAGTACTTC

J: TRBJ1-5
size: many
length: 15
V: TRBV2
D: TRBD1
CDR3: CASKRDSRNNQPQHF
DNA: TGTGCCAGCAAAAGGGACAGTAGAAACAATCAGCCCCAGCATTTT

J: TRBJ2-3
size: few
length: 16
V: TRBV29-1
D: .
CDR3: CSVEDRLTTSTDTQYF
DNA: TGCAGCGTTGAAGATCGACTTACTACTAGCACAGATACGCAGTATTTT

J: TRBJ1-3
size: many
length: 15
V: TRBV20-1
D: .
CDR3: CSARPSGTSGNTIYF
DNA: TGCAGTGCTAGACCGTCCGGTACATCTGGAAACACCATATATTTT

J: TRBJ1-6
size: .
length: 13
V: TRBV6-1
D: .
CDR3: CASVVQGGSPLHF
DNA: TGTGCCAGCGTGGTACAGGGAGGTTCACCCCTCCACTTT

J: TRBJ2-2
size: many
length: 14
V: TRBV6-1
D: TRBD1
CDR3: CASTRTGGIEELFF
DNA: TGTGCCAGCACTAGGACAGGGGGAATCGAGGAGCTGTTTTTT

J: TRBJ1-1
size: .
length: 14
V: TRBV6-1
D: .
CDR3: CAISPTYRVTEAFF
DNA: TGTGCCATCAGCCCCACCTACAGGGTCACTGAAGCTTTCTTT

J: TRBJ1-2
size: many
length: 15
V: TRBV6-1
D: .
CDR3: CASSEALGGDYGYTF
DNA: TGTGCCAGCAGTGAAGCATTGGGGGGGGACTATGGCTACACCTTC

J: TRBJ2-7
size: many
length: 12
V: TRBV20-1
D: TRBD1
CDR3: CSAGDSQYEQYF
DNA: TGCAGTGCTGGGGACAGTCAGTACGAGCAGTACTTC

J: TRBJ1-5
size: many
length: 16
V: TRBV15
D: .
CDR3: CATSRGPRTVNQPQHF
DNA: TGTGCCACCAGCAGAGGACCTCGGACAGTCAATCAGCCCCAGCATTTT

J: TRBJ1-1
size: many
length: 19
V: TRBV6-2/TRBV6-3
D: TRBD1
CDR3: CASSLQRMGQGVFGTEAFF
DNA: TGTGCCAGCAGTCTGCAGAGAATGGGACAGGGGGTGTTCGGGACTGAAGCTTTCTTT

J: TRBJ2-2
size: .
length: 16
V: TRBV4-1
D: TRBD2
CDR3: CASSLKLAGVTGELFF
DNA: TGCGCCAGCAGCCTTAAACTAGCGGGGGTCACCGGGGAGCTGTTTTTT

J: TRBJ2-5
size: .
length: 12
V: TRBV7-9
D: .
CDR3: CASTPRTETQYF
DNA: TGTGCCAGCACCCCCCGAACGGAGACCCAGTACTTC

J: TRBJ1-2
size: many
length: 13
V: TRBV7-2
D: .
CDR3: CASSFSGRLLNTF
DNA: TGTGCCAGCAGCTTCTCAGGGCGGCTGCTTAACACCTTC

J: TRBJ2-7
size: many
length: 13
V: TRBV12-3/TRBV12-4
D: .
CDR3: CASSPPNMYEQYF
DNA: TGTGCCAGCAGTCCTCCCAATATGTACGAGCAGTACTTC

J: TRBJ2-7
size: once
length: 17
V: TRBV4-1
D: TRBD1
CDR3: CASSQFLRDRRSYEQYF
DNA: TGCGCCAGCAGCCAATTCCTCCGGGACAGACGCTCCTACGAGCAGTACTTC

J: TRBJ2-7
size: .
length: 14
V: TRBV5-1
D: .
CDR3: CASSLYAGTYEQYF
DNA: TGCGCCAGCAGCTTGTATGCAGGAACCTACGAGCAGTACTTC

J: TRBJ1-1
size: few
length: 15
V: TRBV28
D: .
CDR3: CASSPGHLGPLEAFF
DNA: TGTGCCAGCAGTCCCGGACACCTTGGCCCCCTTGAAGCTTTCTTT

J: TRBJ2-2
size: many
length: 15
V: TRBV7-9
D: .
CDR3: CASRTGFRNTGELFF
DNA: TGTGCCAGCAGAACAGGGTTTCGGAACACCGGGGAGCTGTTTTTT

J: TRBJ2-7
size: many
length: 15
V: TRBV20-1
D: TRBD2
CDR3: CSAGTSGREPYEQYF
DNA: TGCAGTGCGGGGACTAGCGGGAGGGAACCCTACGAGCAGTACTTC

J: TRBJ1-1
size: many
length: 13
V: TRBV27
D: .
CDR3: CASSGGWNTEAFF
DNA: TGTGCCAGCAGTGGGGGATGGAACACTGAAGCTTTCTTT

J: TRBJ1-1
size: many
length: 13
V: TRBV10-1
D: .
CDR3: CASSDNRNTEAFF
DNA: TGCGCCAGCTCGGACAACCGAAACACTGAAGCTTTCTTT

J: TRBJ2-2
size: .
length: 14
V: TRBV6-1
D: .
CDR3: CANSPDIVPGELFF
DNA: TGTGCCAACAGTCCGGACATTGTCCCCGGGGAGCTGTTTTTT

J: TRBJ1-2
size: many
length: 15
V: TRBV12-3/TRBV12-4
D: .
CDR3: CASSLSPGSKAGYTF
DNA: TGTGCCAGCAGTTTATCCCCGGGCAGTAAAGCTGGCTACACCTTC

J: TRBJ2-5
size: many
length: 15
V: TRBV12-3/TRBV12-4
D: .
CDR3: CASSDSLFVQETQYF
DNA: TGTGCCAGCAGCGACAGCCTTTTTGTCCAAGAGACCCAGTACTTC